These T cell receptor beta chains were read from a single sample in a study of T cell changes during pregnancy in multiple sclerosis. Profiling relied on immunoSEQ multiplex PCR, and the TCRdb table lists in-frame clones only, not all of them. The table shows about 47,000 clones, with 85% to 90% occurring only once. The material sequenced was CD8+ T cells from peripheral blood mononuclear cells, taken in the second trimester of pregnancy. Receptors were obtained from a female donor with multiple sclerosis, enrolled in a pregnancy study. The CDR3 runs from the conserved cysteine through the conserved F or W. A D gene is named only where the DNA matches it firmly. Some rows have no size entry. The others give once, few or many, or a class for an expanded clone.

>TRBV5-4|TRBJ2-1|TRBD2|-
CASSFSGGGGEQFF
TGTGCCAGCAGTTTTAGCGGGGGGGGAGGAGAGCAGTTCTTC
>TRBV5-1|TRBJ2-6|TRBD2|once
CASAGGARQISSGANVLTF
TGCGCCAGCGCGGGGGGCGCGAGACAAATAAGCTCTGGGGCCAACGTCCTGACTTTC
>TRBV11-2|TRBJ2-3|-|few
CASSLVGGGADYF
-
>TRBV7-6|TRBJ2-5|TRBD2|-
CASSSFAGDGETQYF
TGTGCCAGCAGCTCATTCGCGGGGGATGGGGAGACCCAGTACTTC
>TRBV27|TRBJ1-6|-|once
CASSLGQSYSPLHF
TGTGCCAGCAGTTTAGGGCAGAGTTATTCACCCCTCCACTTT
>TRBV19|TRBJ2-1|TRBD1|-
CASSIEGTGAYNEQFF
TGTGCCAGTAGTATCGAGGGGACAGGGGCCTACAATGAGCAGTTCTTC
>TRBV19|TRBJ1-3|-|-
CASSISGHGSGNTIYF
TGTGCCAGTAGTATTTCGGGACACGGATCTGGAAACACCATATATTTT
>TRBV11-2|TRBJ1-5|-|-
CASSPEYSNQPQHF
TGTGCCAGCAGCCCGGAGTATAGCAATCAGCCCCAGCATTTT
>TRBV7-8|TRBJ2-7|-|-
CASSGLGFDEQYF
TGTGCCAGCAGCGGTTTGGGCTTCGACGAGCAGTACTTC
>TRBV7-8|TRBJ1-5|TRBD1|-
CASSGDRVVHNQPQHF
TGTGCCAGCAGCGGGGACAGGGTGGTCCATAATCAGCCCCAGCATTTT
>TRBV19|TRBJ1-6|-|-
CASSIDTESSPLHF
TGTGCCAGTAGTATAGATACCGAGAGTTCACCCCTCCACTTT
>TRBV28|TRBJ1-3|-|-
CASSPEGFVGNTIYF
TGTGCCAGCTCCCCGGAGGGGTTTGTGGGAAACACCATATATTTT
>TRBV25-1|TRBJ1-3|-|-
CASSAQEYGNTIYF
TGTGCCAGCAGTGCCCAGGAATATGGAAACACCATATATTTT
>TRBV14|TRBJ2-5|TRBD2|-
CASSHWTSGQETQYF
TGTGCCAGCAGCCATTGGACTAGCGGGCAAGAGACCCAGTACTTC
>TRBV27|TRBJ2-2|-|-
CASSWTGRAELFF
TGTGCCAGCAGTTGGACAGGGAGGGCGGAGCTGTTTTTT
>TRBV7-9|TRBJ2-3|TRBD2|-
CASSPSGGGADTDTQYF
TGTGCCAGCAGCCCTTCCGGGGGAGGGGCGGACACAGATACGCAGTATTTT
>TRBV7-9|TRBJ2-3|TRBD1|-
CASSFGQGVLDTQYF
TGTGCCAGCAGCTTCGGACAGGGGGTCTTAGATACGCAGTATTTT
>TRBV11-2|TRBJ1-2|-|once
CASSLSQGDGYTF
TGTGCCAGCAGCTTATCACAGGGTGATGGCTACACCTTC
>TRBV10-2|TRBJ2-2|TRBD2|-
CASSGGPGGKAGELFF
TGCGCCAGCAGTGGGGGGCCGGGGGGGAAGGCCGGGGAGCTGTTTTTT
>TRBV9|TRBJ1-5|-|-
CASSVGSNQPQHF
TGTGCCAGCAGCGTGGGCAGCAATCAGCCCCAGCATTTT
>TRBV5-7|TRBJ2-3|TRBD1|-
CASSPTGGESDTQYF
TGTGCCAGCAGCCCGACAGGGGGCGAGTCAGATACGCAGTATTTT
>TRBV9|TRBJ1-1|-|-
CASSVLAGGDTEAFF
TGTGCCAGCAGCGTACTGGCCGGCGGGGACACTGAAGCTTTCTTT
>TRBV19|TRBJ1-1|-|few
CASSIVGENTEAFF
TGTGCCAGTAGTATCGTCGGGGAGAACACTGAAGCTTTCTTT
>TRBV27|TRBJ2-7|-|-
CASSLSRLGEQYF
TGTGCCAGCAGTTTATCGCGGTTGGGCGAGCAGTACTTC
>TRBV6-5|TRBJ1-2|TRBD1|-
CASSYTGTGDGYTF
TGTGCCAGCAGTTACACCGGGACAGGGGATGGCTACACCTTC
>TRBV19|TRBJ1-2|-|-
CASSIDLGQGDAYGYTF
TGTGCCAGTAGTATAGATCTAGGGCAGGGTGATGCCTATGGCTACACCTTC
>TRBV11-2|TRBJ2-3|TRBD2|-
CASSLEDGGEADTQYF
TGTGCCAGCAGCTTAGAGGACGGGGGGGAGGCAGATACGCAGTATTTT
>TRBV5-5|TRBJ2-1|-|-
CASSEPGSGFNEQFF
TGTGCCAGCAGCGAGCCCGGGAGCGGTTTCAATGAGCAGTTCTTC
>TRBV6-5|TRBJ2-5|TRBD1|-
CASTPTGGYLETQYF
TGTGCCAGCACCCCGACAGGGGGCTATTTAGAGACCCAGTACTTC
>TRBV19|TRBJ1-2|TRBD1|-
CASSIGTGEWGCGYTF
TGTGCCAGTAGTATAGGGACAGGGGAATGGGGTTGTGGCTACACCTTC
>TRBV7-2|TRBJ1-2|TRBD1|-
CASSLGTGGGGYTF
TGTGCCAGCAGCCTTGGGACAGGGGGAGGGGGCTACACCTTC
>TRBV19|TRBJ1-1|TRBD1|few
CASSTRDRGLNTEAFF
TGTGCCAGTAGTACCCGCGACAGGGGGCTAAACACTGAAGCTTTCTTT
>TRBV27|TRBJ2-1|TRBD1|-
CASSLSSGQVQFF
TGTGCCAGCAGTTTATCCTCGGGACAGGTGCAGTTCTTC
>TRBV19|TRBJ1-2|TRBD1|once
CASSIDLRGQKNYGYTF
TGTGCCAGTAGTATAGATCTGAGGGGGCAGAAGAACTATGGCTACACCTTC
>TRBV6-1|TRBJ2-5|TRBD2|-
CASSEVHPGLAGGRQETQYF
TGTGCCAGCAGTGAGGTACACCCGGGACTAGCGGGGGGGCGCCAAGAGACCCAGTACTTC
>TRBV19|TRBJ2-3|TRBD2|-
CASSIEPGLAIDTQYF
TGTGCCAGTAGTATCGAACCGGGACTAGCTATAGATACGCAGTATTTT
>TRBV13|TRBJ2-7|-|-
CASSLGRGSEQYF
TGTGCCAGCAGCTTAGGACGGGGAAGCGAGCAGTACTTC
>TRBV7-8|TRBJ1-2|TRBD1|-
CASSPGGTGGAYGYTF
TGTGCCAGCAGCCCGGGGGGGACAGGGGGTGCCTATGGCTACACCTTC
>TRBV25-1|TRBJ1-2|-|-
CASSDTTGIYGYTF
TGTGCCAGCAGTGATACAACAGGGATCTATGGCTACACCTTC
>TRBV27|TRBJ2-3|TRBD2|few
CASSLSTAGVGDTQYF
TGTGCCAGCAGTTTATCGACAGCGGGGGTTGGAGATACGCAGTATTTT
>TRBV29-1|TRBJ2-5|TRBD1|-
CSVDLQGAIGETQYF
TGCAGCGTTGACCTACAGGGGGCGATCGGGGAGACCCAGTACTTC